This TCR beta chain was found in a study of tissue T cells after allogeneic stem cell transplantation. Study details: Four unmodified and three CD34-selected T-cell-depleted grafts went to graft-versus-host disease patients.

The CDR3 contains 14 residues. The germline CDR1 and CDR2 sequences are SGHAT and FQNNGV. J was trimmed by 6 bases and V by 3 bases; bases with no gene match: 5. Study observations and caveats: Anatomically similar tissues had similar TCR repertoires within each patient. Blood and spleen captured only part of the tissue TCR repertoire.

Here immunoSEQ multiplex PCR was the method, and the copy in TCRdb shows in-frame clones only, minus some. The sample lists several hundred clones, around half occurring once. Concerning this clone: Its target is not known.

This TCR came from a male patient aged 60 or older with steroid-refractory graft-versus-host disease after an allogeneic stem cell transplant. Some of these T cells may belong to the graft donor. Sequenced here: blood, sampled at autopsy. The chain links TRBV11-2 to TRBJ1-5; 7 bases are a match to TRBD1. Written as DNA, the CDR3 is TGTGCCAGCAGCTTGGCCCCAGGGGGTCAGCCCCAGCATTTT. This encodes CASSLAPGGQPQHF.